Described below is a single T cell receptor beta chain sequence and its context. These data come from a study of blood T cell repertoires in COVID-19. In the study overall: Acute-phase and convalescent COVID-19 samples originated in the United States, Italy and Spain. The cDNA or gDNA used as material had been derived from T cells, B-cell-depleted T cells, or PBMCs.

Original analysis: Nucleated cell number was recorded as an estimate derived from reference gene primer amplification. Repertoires were generated with immunoSEQ multiplex PCR, while TCRdb's copy carries only in-frame clones and drops some. V and J calls and clone size are those listed in that table; D and trimming were worked out from the DNA. The sample shows around 190,000 clones, about 82% of them seen only once. Germline loops: CDR1 ENHRY, CDR2 SYGVKD. The CDR3 is 14 amino acids. The junction had 4 bases not matched to a gene; V was cut back by 7 bases and J by 2 bases. The V and J genes are TRBV10-3 and TRBJ2-3; TRBD1 agrees at 9 bases. The material sequenced was PBMCs or T cells enriched from blood (not recorded which). The receptor was isolated from a man between 35 and 55 years old with acute COVID-19. CDR3 in DNA: TGTGCCATCAAGAGGGACAGGGCCACAGATACGCAGTATTTT. Its translation is CAIKRDRATDTQYF.